The 17 T cell receptor beta chains below come from one sample, sequenced in a study of identical twins. TCRdb reanalysed the 5' RACE reads using MiXCR and keeps one entry per CDR3 protein. Counted here are 650,000 to 750,000 distinct CDR3 sequences, approximately 21% occurring once; the ten biggest clones make up about 4.5%. The same sample was also studied in work on T cells expressing NK-cell markers.

The material sequenced was PBMCs. These receptors were obtained from a woman younger than 30 in good health.

This chain links TRBV6-2 or TRBV6-3 with TRBJ2-1, with 10 bases matching TRBD2. With 4 bases clipped from V and 7 bases from J, the junction kept 7 bases outside the gene matches. CDR1 and CDR2 (germline): MNHEY, SVGEGT. CDR3 length equals 15 residues. The CDR3 loop reads CASSLLLAGENEQFF. The CDR3 DNA reads TGTGCCAGCAGTTTACTCCTAGCGGGAGAAAATGAGCAGTTCTTC.

The gene calls are TRBV5-5 and TRBJ1-1, with 8 bases lining up with TRBD1. The J segment lost 8 bases and the V segment lost 4 bases, leaving 7 bases of the junction unmatched. CDR3 size: 13 residues. The germline gives CDR1 SGHKS, CDR2 YYEKEE (reference sequence). The CDR3 loop reads CASSQDRDREAFF. CDR3 in DNA: TGTGCCAGCAGCCAGGACCGGGACAGGGAAGCTTTCTTT.

J is TRBJ2-1 and V is TRBV6-1, with TRBD2 matching over 7 bases. The junction had 12 bases not matched to a gene; V was cut back by 6 bases and J by 4 bases. The CDR3 contains 16 residues. CDR1 is MNHNS, CDR2 SASEGT, per germline. This CDR3 is CASRGRAGPRYNEQFF. Here the CDR3 DNA reads TGTGCCAGCAGGGGGAGAGCGGGACCGCGATACAATGAGCAGTTCTTC.

CDR3 DNA: TGCAGTGCTGGGGAGAGCACAGATACGCAGTATTTT. Translation gives CSAGESTDTQYF. The V gene is TRBV20-1, the J gene TRBJ2-3; tentative D call: TRBD2 (5 bases). Trimming took 5 bases from V and 0 from J, leaving 6 bases between them. Per the germline V gene, CDR1 is DFQATT and CDR2 is SNEGSKA (reference sequence). This CDR3 comprises 12 residues.

This clonotype has a handful of counts. This chain connects TRBV20-1 to TRBJ2-7; no clear D. The CDR3 has 15 residues. Germline loops: CDR1 DFQATT, CDR2 SNEGSKA (reference sequence). Trimming cost V 1 base and J 1 base, with 14 bases left between them. This CDR3 reads CSARAPAGGSYEQYF. DNA for the CDR3: TGCAGTGCTAGAGCCCCGGCAGGTGGGTCCTACGAGCAGTACTTC.

The chain links TRBV18 to TRBJ2-7; D may be TRBD2 (6 bases). Germline CDR1 reads KGHSH; CDR2 reads LQKENI. The ends were cut back, 3 bases at V and 1 base at J, with 10 bases in the middle. The CDR3 extends over 14 amino acids. Here the CDR3 DNA reads TGTGCCAGCTCACCCTCTAGCGTATCCTACGAGCAGTACTTC. Amino acids: CASSPSSVSYEQYF.

The gene calls are TRBV5-1 and TRBJ2-2, with 10 bases aligning to TRBD1. The junction had 11 bases not matched to a gene; V was cut back by 5 bases and J by 7 bases. The length of the CDR3 is 16 residues. Germline loops: CDR1 SGHRS, CDR2 YFSETQ. The CDR3 here is CASRPVGTGADGELFF. For the CDR3, the DNA is TGCGCCAGCAGACCAGTTGGGACAGGGGCCGACGGGGAGCTGTTTTTT.

This clonotype was seen ten or more times. The chain employs TRBV10-1 and TRBJ1-3, with D hard to call. The germline gives CDR1 WNHNN, CDR2 SYGVQD (reference sequence). The CDR3 has 13 amino acids. Trimming took off 4 bases at V and 7 bases at J, with 11 bases between the two ends. The CDR3 spells CASSAGMSNTIYF. The CDR3 DNA sequence: TGCGCCAGCAGTGCCGGGATGAGTAACACCATATATTTT.

V usage is TRBV20-1 and J usage is TRBJ2-7, with 9 nucleotides matching TRBD2. CDR1 DFQATT and CDR2 SNEGSKA come from the germline V gene (reference sequence). The CDR3 is made up of 17 amino acids. V gave up 5 bases and J gave up 4 bases; unmatched junction bases: 18. The CDR3 coding sequence is TGCAGTGCTGTGGGGAGTGGGCAGCGGGAGGATGTGTACGAGCAGTACTTC. It translates to CSAVGSGQREDVYEQYF.

This chain joins TRBV10-3 and TRBJ2-7; 7 bases match TRBD1. The CDR3 is 13 residues long. Germline V gene data show CDR1 as ENHRY and CDR2 as SYGVKD. V gave up 7 bases and J gave up 1 base; unmatched junction bases: 4. The CDR3 DNA is TGTGCCATCACTCCGGGACAGTCCTACGAGCAGTACTTC. Protein sequence: CAITPGQSYEQYF.

V usage is TRBV4-3 and J usage is TRBJ2-5; D remains ambiguous. CDR3 length equals 13 residues. Trimming pared 4 bases from V and 5 bases from J, leaving 11 bases between. CDR1 is LGHNA, CDR2 YSLEER, per germline. CDR3 DNA: TGCGCCAGCAGCCCCTCAGTACGGGAGACCCAGTACTTC. Encoded protein: CASSPSVRETQYF.

This chain links TRBV15 with TRBJ2-7, with D possibly matching TRBD1 (5 bases). The V gene's germline CDR1 is LNHNV and CDR2 YYDKDF (reference sequence). CDR3 length: 14 amino acids. V was clipped by 0 bases and J by 5 bases, with 11 bases between them. In nucleotides, the CDR3 is TGTGCCACCAGCAGAGAACCCAGGGTCCACGAGCAGTACTTC. Protein: CATSREPRVHEQYF.

This clonotype has only a few counts. This chain links TRBV29-1 with TRBJ2-5, with D unresolved. The CDR3 spans 10 residues. V was clipped by 4 bases and J by 5 bases, with 5 bases between them. Germline assignment: CDR1 SQVTM and CDR2 ANQGSEA. CDR3 DNA sequence: TGCAGCGTTGTTAGTGAGACCCAGTACTTC. Protein sequence: CSVVSETQYF. The full variable domain, rest sourced from reference TRBV29-1 and TRBJ2-5, is SAVISQKPSRDICQRGTSLTIQCQVDSQVTMMFWYRQQPGQSLTLIATANQGSEATYESGFVIDKFPISRPNLTFSTLTVSNMSPEDSSIYLCSVVSETQYFGPGTRLLVL.

V gene TRBV12-3 or TRBV12-4 combines with J gene TRBJ2-3; D possibly corresponds to TRBD1 (6 bases). This CDR3 has 12 residues. Trimming cost V 6 bases and J 12 bases, with 16 bases left between them. CDR3 DNA sequence: TGTGCCAGCAGCCGACAAACAGGGTACCAGTATTTT. Translation gives CASSRQTGYQYF.

The gene calls are TRBV5-1 and TRBJ2-3; possibly TRBD1 or TRBD2 for D (6 bases each). Germline assignment: CDR1 SGHRS and CDR2 YFSETQ. V was clipped by 0 bases and J by 2 bases, with 13 bases between them. The CDR3 consists of 16 residues. CDR3: CASSLASGATTDTQYF. For the CDR3, the DNA is TGCGCCAGCAGCTTGGCCTCGGGGGCAACCACAGATACGCAGTATTTT.

CDR3 amino acids: CASSYPGLAIGELFF. The DNA for the CDR3 is TGTGCCAGCAGCTACCCAGGACTAGCGATCGGGGAGCTGTTTTTT. This chain joins TRBV5-8 and TRBJ2-2, with 9 nucleotides matching TRBD2. J lost 7 bases, V lost 3 bases, and 7 bases had no gene match. The CDR3 extends over 15 amino acids. CDR1 and CDR2 (germline): SGHTS, YDEGEE.

This clonotype showed up just a few times. This sequence joins TRBV10-3 and TRBJ2-1; no clear D. This CDR3 is built from 12 residues. CDR1 and CDR2 (germline): ENHRY, SYGVKD. Deletions cut 6 bases from V and 5 bases from J, with 8 bases between. The CDR3 nucleotides are TGTGCCATCAGAGACTGGAACAATGAGCAGTTCTTC. It translates to CAIRDWNNEQFF.